This T cell receptor (beta chain) was observed in a study of blood T cell repertoires in COVID-19. The trim removed 8 bases at V and 14 bases at J, leaving 11 bases unmatched. This CDR3 comprises 12 residues. Per germline, CDR1 LGHDT and CDR2 YNNKEL (reference sequence). Clones were read by immunoSEQ multiplex PCR, and TCRdb kept only the in-frame ones, dropping some. In the table there are approximately 4,000 clones, roughly nine tenths of which are singletons. The V and J genes are TRBV3-1 (or the pseudogene TRBV3-2) and TRBJ2-1; 8 bases are a match to TRBD1. The receptor was derived from a woman in her 70s with active COVID-19. Sequencing was done on a sample of peripheral blood. The CDR3 here is CASGRGPLGKFF. CDR3 coding DNA: TGTGCCAGCGGCAGGGGGCCTCTTGGGAAGTTCTTC.